This T cell receptor (beta chain) was profiled in a study of patients and donors after allogeneic stem cell transplantation (TCRdb year 2020). Comments on this clonotype: It has no known antigen specificity. No much larger clonotype is one base removed from it; base qualities were not supplied.

Library generation was performed with RT-PCR. Reads for this sample came from a NextSeq 550. In TCRdb, the public reads were trimmed at Q25 with fastp and aligned with MiXCR, with productive beta chains retained. Each record represents a unique CDR3 protein, reported with the most common genes and DNA among its rows. Present in this sample are about 210,000 distinct CDR3 sequences, about 37% of which were seen just once. The ten top clones hold 11% of the sample. As encoded in the germline V gene (reference sequence), CDR1 is DFQATT while CDR2 is SNEGSKA. The CDR3 goes from the cysteine to the phenylalanine over 11 residues. Only CDR3 DNA is held: 33 bases, read in frame from base 1. Trimming removed 6 bases from V and 6 bases from J; the gene matches leave 5 bases unexplained.

The sequence joins TRBV20-1 to TRBJ2-7; 7 of the junction bases match TRBD1. The source of this sequence is a human donor who was either an allogeneic HSCT recipient or a stem cell or donor lymphocyte infusion donor (not recorded which). It is not recorded whose cells these are; they may come from a transplant donor. The sequenced sample consisted of blood, either unsorted or a sorted T cell fraction (not recorded which). The nucleotide sequence is given as TGCAGTGCGCAACAGGGGTTCGAGCAGTACTTC. The translation is CSAQQGFEQYF.